These 30 T cell receptor beta chains came from one sample sequenced in a study of T cell responses to AZD1222 COVID-19 vaccine. Sequencing was performed with immunoSEQ multiplex PCR; in TCRdb, only in-frame clones are kept and a portion is missing. Of 130,000 or so clones listed, roughly nine tenths are singletons. The source material was peripheral blood, sampled on day 0 of AZD1222 vaccination. These receptors were obtained from an adult in good health.

V gene TRBV6-5 combines with J gene TRBJ2-7; TRBD1 matches 8 bases. The CDR3 runs to 14 residues. Germline CDR1 reads MNHEY; CDR2 reads SVGAGI. V was pared by 6 bases and J by 7 bases, with 11 bases of the junction left unmatched. The CDR3 protein is CASSLATGAHEQYF. For the CDR3, the DNA is TGTGCCAGCAGCCTTGCGACAGGGGCTCATGAGCAGTACTTC.

The J gene is TRBJ2-5, the V gene TRBV10-3; D uncertain. This CDR3 is 11 amino acids long. Germline assignment: CDR1 ENHRY and CDR2 SYGVKD. V was shortened by 2 bases and J by 5 bases, with 3 bases between the two germline ends. The CDR3 nucleotides read TGTGCCATCAGTGAGCGTGAGACCCAGTACTTC. Translated: CAISERETQYF.

The rearrangement uses TRBV7-2 and TRBJ2-7; 8 positions match TRBD2. Trimming at V came to 1 base and at J to 7 bases, leaving 12 bases not matched to a gene. The V gene's germline CDR1 is SGHTA and CDR2 FQGNSA. This CDR3 is 16 amino acids long. The CDR3 is CASSLVKAGGIGEQYF. The CDR3 DNA is TGTGCCAGCAGCTTAGTCAAGGCGGGAGGAATCGGTGAGCAGTACTTC.

This clone was counted between two and nine times. The chain recombines TRBV30 with TRBJ1-5; D is possibly TRBD1 (5 bases). CDR1 and CDR2 (germline): GTSNPN, SVGIG (reference sequence). This CDR3 has 11 residues. The V gene lost 5 bases and the J gene lost 4 bases, with 6 bases spanning the gap. As DNA, the CDR3 is TGTGCCTGGGGGGGAAATCAGCCCCAGCATTTT. It yields the protein CAWGGNQPQHF.

This chain connects TRBV29-1 to TRBJ1-2, with D unresolved. The germline gives CDR1 SQVTM, CDR2 ANQGSEA. Trimming pared 6 bases from V and 2 bases from J, leaving 7 bases between. The length of the CDR3 is 11 residues. The CDR3 loop reads CSVIQNYGYTF. In DNA form, the CDR3 reads TGCAGCGTCATCCAGAACTATGGCTACACCTTC.

The gene calls are TRBV27 and TRBJ1-3; D remains unclear. V lost 3 bases and J 0 bases, leaving 0 bases between the germline ends. Germline CDR1 and CDR2: MNHEY and SMNVEV (reference sequence). The CDR3 runs 12 residues. CDR3 sequence reads: CASSFSGNTIYF. CDR3 nucleotide sequence: TGTGCCAGCAGTTTCTCTGGAAACACCATATATTTT.

The chain combines TRBV18 with TRBJ1-3; D is unclear. Germline values: CDR1 KGHSH, CDR2 LQKENI. The CDR3 loop spans 15 amino acids. Trimming stripped 3 bases from V and 0 bases from J, with 9 bases between. The DNA for the CDR3 is TGTGCCAGCTCACCGGACGGGTTCTCTGGAAACACCATATATTTT. Its protein product is CASSPDGFSGNTIYF.

This chain uses TRBV28 with TRBJ2-3; 7 nucleotides line up with TRBD2. The CDR3 sequence is 16 residues long. Germline values: CDR1 MDHEN, CDR2 SYDVKM. The V and J ends lost 4 bases and 4 bases, in that order; junction bases with no gene match: 11. The CDR3 loop is CASSWATSSIADTQYF. The DNA of the CDR3 is TGTGCCAGCAGTTGGGCGACTAGCTCTATCGCAGATACGCAGTATTTT.

The J gene is TRBJ1-2, the V gene TRBV7-2; tentatively, D is TRBD1 (5 bases). Germline V gives CDR1 SGHTA, CDR2 FQGNSA. V dropped 1 base and J dropped 0 bases, with 9 bases sitting between them. This CDR3 region has 15 residues. CDR3 sequence reads: CASSLDRGSNYGYTF. The CDR3, as DNA: TGTGCCAGCAGCTTAGATCGGGGGTCTAACTATGGCTACACCTTC.

In this sample, this clone turned up once. V is TRBV3-1 (or the pseudogene TRBV3-2) and J is TRBJ2-7; the match to TRBD2 covers 7 bases. Trimming took 1 base from V and 5 from J; bases not matched to a gene: 11. The germline V gene has CDR1 LGHDT and CDR2 YNNKEL (reference sequence). This CDR3 spans 16 amino acids. CDR3 amino acids: CASSQGGGDRVHEQYF. CDR3 bases: TGTGCCAGCAGCCAAGGGGGGGGAGACCGCGTCCACGAGCAGTACTTC.

A single count supports this clone. The chain carries TRBV19 and TRBJ2-7, with TRBD2 identical over 8 bases. The CDR3 totals 14 residues. Germline CDR1 and CDR2: LNHDA and SQIVND (reference sequence). The trim removed 5 bases at V and 5 bases at J, leaving 8 bases unmatched. CDR3 DNA sequence: TGTGCCAGTAGTCAAACGGGGGGGCTCGACGAGCAGTACTTC. Its protein product is CASSQTGGLDEQYF.

The genes are TRBV7-8 and TRBJ1-5; D not certain. CDR1 is SGHVS, CDR2 FQNEAQ, per germline. Trimming shortened V by 5 bases and J by 4 bases, and 12 bases separated the two germline ends. The CDR3 has 14 residues. CDR3 sequence reads: CASSRDRPNQPQHF. As DNA, the CDR3 is TGTGCCAGCAGCCGAGACCGACCTAATCAGCCCCAGCATTTT.

This chain links TRBV9 with TRBJ1-5; 9 bases line up with TRBD1. CDR3 length: 14 amino acids. V lost 2 bases to trimming and J lost 7 bases; unmatched junction nucleotides: 4. Germline V gene lookup returns CDR1 SGDLS and CDR2 YYNGEE. CDR3 in amino acids: CASSVGTGRQPQHF. CDR3 nucleotide sequence: TGTGCCAGCAGCGTGGGGACAGGGAGGCAGCCCCAGCATTTT.

This clone was seen only once. J is TRBJ2-1 and V is TRBV25-1; D may be TRBD1 (6 bases). CDR1 is MGHDK, CDR2 SYGVNS, per germline. The CDR3 covers 15 residues. V was shortened by 1 base and J by 7 bases, with 14 bases between the two germline ends. The CDR3 loop is CASSESRLRGNEQFF. CDR3 bases: TGTGCCAGCAGTGAATCCCGGTTGAGGGGGAATGAGCAGTTCTTC.

The CDR3 DNA is TGTGCCAGTAGCTCCGGGACAAGTACCACCGGGGAGCTGTTTTTT. Translating it yields CASSSGTSTTGELFF. The chain combines TRBV19 with TRBJ2-2; weak D call: TRBD1 (6 bases). The CDR3 runs 15 residues. With 6 bases removed from V and 4 bases from J, the gap between germline ends came to 15 bases. Germline V lookup: CDR1 LNHDA, CDR2 SQIVND (reference sequence).

This chain links TRBV2 with TRBJ2-2; possible D gene TRBD2, 5 bases. This CDR3 has 16 amino acids. Trimming shortened V by 6 bases and J by 0 bases, and 14 bases separated the two germline ends. Germline V gene lookup returns CDR1 SNHLY and CDR2 FYNNEI. The CDR3 nucleotides are TGTGCCAGCAGCGACCGGGGATCGGCGAACACCGGGGAGCTGTTTTTT. Translation gives CASSDRGSANTGELFF.

The gene calls are TRBV13 and TRBJ2-7; maybe TRBD1 (6 bases). V lost 6 bases to trimming and J lost 5 bases, with 23 bases between them. Germline CDR1 PRHDT, CDR2 FYEKMQ (reference sequence). This CDR3 comprises 16 residues. CDR3 nucleotide sequence: TGTGCCAGCAGTTACGGAAATCGGGACACCATTGACGAGCAGTACTTC. It translates to CASSYGNRDTIDEQYF.

The gene calls are TRBV18 and TRBJ2-1, with 9 bases aligning to TRBD1. CDR3 size: 16 residues. Germline V gives CDR1 KGHSH, CDR2 LQKENI. Trimming at V came to 0 bases and at J to 4 bases, leaving 4 bases not matched to a gene. The DNA of the CDR3 is TGTGCCAGCTCACCACCGTGGACAGGGGATTACAATGAGCAGTTCTTC. Translated, it gives CASSPPWTGDYNEQFF. Full variable domain (rest looked up from reference TRBV18 and TRBJ2-1): NAGVMQNPRHLVRRRGQEARLRCSPMKGHSHVYWYRQLPEEGLKFMVYLQKENIIDESGMPKERFSAEFPKEGPSILRIQQVVRGDSAAYFCASSPPWTGDYNEQFFGPGTRLTVL.

V is TRBV4-1 and J is TRBJ2-2; 8 nucleotides match TRBD2. Germline loops: CDR1 MGHRA, CDR2 YSYEKL. The CDR3 spans 18 residues. The ends lost 1 base at V and 5 bases at J; junction bases unmatched: 12. The CDR3: CASSQVFPGGPRTGELFF. Written as DNA, the CDR3 is TGCGCCAGCAGCCAAGTATTCCCGGGAGGGCCTCGAACCGGGGAGCTGTTTTTT.

The table lists this clone with a few counts. Lacking the conserved final phenylalanine or tryptophan, this CDR3 likely reflects a read error. No DNA is shown, since the ends of the CDR3 on it are uncertain; the CDR3 is the one TCRdb lists. V usage is TRBV20-1 and J usage is TRBJ1-1. Counting both end residues, the CDR3 totals 10 amino acids. CDR1 is DFQATT and CDR2 is SNEGSKA in the germline V gene (reference sequence). The CDR3 reads CSAAGAQWGL.

The chain carries TRBV7-6 and TRBJ1-6; D remains unclear. The CDR3 runs to 16 residues. V lost 6 bases, J lost 5 bases, and 17 bases lay in between. Germline CDR1 SGHVS, CDR2 FNYEAQ. The CDR3 loop is CASSPQRAGDNSPLHF. CDR3 bases: TGTGCCAGCAGTCCTCAGAGGGCCGGCGATAATTCACCCCTCCACTTT.

This chain uses TRBV25-1 with TRBJ2-4; D could derive from TRBD1 or TRBD2 (5 bases each). The CDR3 contains 13 residues. In germline, CDR1 is MGHDK, CDR2 SYGVNS. Trimming removed 5 bases from V and 5 bases from J, with 10 bases in between. The CDR3 DNA follows: TGTGCCAGCAGTAGAGGGGCCGAAAACATTCAGTACTTC. This sequence encodes CASSRGAENIQYF.

Concerning this clone itself: This CDR3 is also generated by other DNA sequences in the sample. The chain couples TRBV5-1 to TRBJ2-2; D remains unclear. The length of the CDR3 is 15 residues. V dropped 3 bases and J dropped 0 bases, with 9 bases sitting between them. Looked up from germline, CDR1 is SGHRS and CDR2 is YFSETQ. This CDR3 is CASSSSSANTGELFF. The CDR3 DNA is TGCGCCAGCAGCTCGTCCAGCGCGAACACCGGGGAGCTGTTTTTT.

The V gene is TRBV5-4, the J gene TRBJ2-5; 15 bases match TRBD2. CDR3 length: 16 amino acids. The germline V gene encodes CDR1 SGHNT and CDR2 YYREEE (reference sequence). V lost 4 bases, J lost 4 bases, and 5 bases stayed unmatched. CDR3 region: CASSAGLAGGPETQYF. In DNA form, the CDR3 reads TGTGCCAGCAGCGCCGGACTAGCGGGGGGGCCAGAGACCCAGTACTTC.

V and J are TRBV9 and TRBJ1-5, with a weak D call TRBD1 (5 bases). CDR1 is SGDLS, CDR2 YYNGEE, per germline. The CDR3 totals 14 residues. V was shortened by 2 bases and J by 4 bases, with 10 bases between the two germline ends. The CDR3 nucleotides read TGTGCCAGCAGCGTGACCGGGACGAATCAGCCCCAGCATTTT. Its protein product is CASSVTGTNQPQHF. Full variable domain (rest looked up from reference TRBV9 and TRBJ1-5): DSGVTQTPKHLITATGQRVTLRCSPRSGDLSVYWYQQSLDQGLQFLIQYYNGEERAKGNILERFSAQQFPDLHSELNLSSLELGDSALYFCASSVTGTNQPQHFGDGTRLSIL.

The chain links TRBV25-1 to TRBJ2-3; TRBD1 matches 9 bases. The CDR3 is 16 amino acids. J lost 2 bases, V lost 4 bases, and 7 bases had no gene match. CDR1 MGHDK and CDR2 SYGVNS come from the germline V gene. The CDR3 coding sequence is TGTGCCAGCAGTGGTGACAGGGGGGGCGTCACAGATACGCAGTATTTT. Translation: CASSGDRGGVTDTQYF.

The rearrangement links TRBV10-3 to TRBJ2-4; D gene ambiguous. This CDR3 is built from 16 residues. V lost 2 bases and J 0 bases, leaving 11 bases between the germline ends. CDR1 is ENHRY and CDR2 is SYGVKD in the germline V gene. For the CDR3, the DNA is TGTGCCATCAGTGAGCTGGCCGCAGGAGCCAAAAACATTCAGTACTTC. The encoded protein is CAISELAAGAKNIQYF.

The chain carries TRBV5-5 and TRBJ2-7; D not resolved. The germline V and J ends were trimmed by 0 bases and 0 bases, with 10 bases remaining between them. CDR1 and CDR2 (germline): SGHKS, YYEKEE (reference sequence). The CDR3 is made up of 15 amino acids. In DNA form, the CDR3 reads TGTGCCAGCAGCTTGGGCGGTTTTAGCTCCTACGAGCAGTACTTC. Amino acid sequence: CASSLGGFSSYEQYF.

V is TRBV7-6 and J is TRBJ2-7; 9 nucleotides agree with TRBD2. V lost 8 bases to trimming and J lost 4 bases; unmatched junction nucleotides: 9. The CDR3 is 14 amino acids. Germline CDR1 reads SGHVS; CDR2 reads FNYEAQ. CDR3 bases: TGTGCCAGCCGAACGCGGGGGGGCGGGTACGAGCAGTACTTC. Translation: CASRTRGGGYEQYF.

The chain carries TRBV12-3 or TRBV12-4 and TRBJ1-2; D call uncertain. V was cut by 1 base and J by 6 bases, with 9 bases left in between. The CDR3 loop spans 13 amino acids. As DNA, the CDR3 is TGTGCCAGCAGTTTAGGAGGACCGGATGGCTACACCTTC. It encodes CASSLGGPDGYTF.